The clone carrying this TCR beta chain was recorded only once. The antigen is undetermined. The data stem from a study of a mutant IDH1 vaccine in newly diagnosed glioma. Overall study context: Earlier therapy was either radiotherapy, temozolomide, or both, and most got both. Notes on the study in general: Seemingly, pseudoprogression had no relation to changes in the top peripheral T cell clonotypes. Altogether, around 93% of patients exhibited vaccine-induced immune responses.

Time point indicated: baseline, week 1 (first vaccination visit). The treatment denotes: pre-vaccination baseline after standard-of-care therapy. Germline CDR1 reads SEHNR; CDR2 reads FQNEAQ (reference sequence). The CDR3 contains 12 residues. Trimming took off 2 bases at V and 1 base at J, with 2 bases between the two ends. TCRdb's table, derived via immunoSEQ multiplex PCR, lists solely in-frame clones and lacks some. The sample lists about 88,000 clones, 82% occurring once. The J gene is TRBJ2-5, the V gene TRBV7-9; D gene uncertain. This receptor was identified in a man aged 35 to 55 with glioma. Some clones in this sample may be carry-over from other donors' samples. Sequencing was performed on PBMCs, taken from a glioma patient treated with radiotherapy, temozolomide or both. The CDR3 DNA sequence: TGTGCCAGCAGCTTAACCCAAGAGACCCAGTACTTC. This encodes CASSLTQETQYF.